Below are 17 T cell receptor beta chains sequenced from a single sample in a study of shared clonotypes between healthy human individuals. The protocol was immunoSEQ multiplex PCR, while the TCRdb copy is restricted to in-frame clones and leaves out a portion. The sample lists 950,000 to 1,200,000 clones, approximately 80% seen once, with over 0.8% in the top ten. The specimen was memory CD4+ T cells from PBMCs. The subset was: CD45RA-negative fraction. The receptors originated from a man between 18 and 29 years old in good health. Some clones in this sample may be carry-over from other donors' samples.

This chain connects TRBV19 to TRBJ1-2; no clear D gene. From germline, CDR1 is LNHDA and CDR2 SQIVND (reference sequence). This CDR3 is built from 14 residues. Trimming removed 3 bases at V and 3 bases at J, with 11 bases between. CDR3 sequence (DNA): TGTGCCAGTAGTATTGCGGCCGCAGACTATGGCTACACCTTC. This codes for CASSIAAADYGYTF.

This clone was picked up a small number of times. V is TRBV2 and J is TRBJ1-4; TRBD1 might be the D (6 bases). This CDR3 comprises 15 residues. V lost 6 bases to trimming and J lost 3 bases, with 14 bases between them. The V gene's germline CDR1 is SNHLY and CDR2 FYNNEI. This CDR3 is CASSQGGMANEKLFF. CDR3 bases: TGTGCCAGCAGCCAAGGGGGGATGGCTAATGAAAAACTGTTTTTT.

About this clone itself: Other DNA sequences in the sample encode the same CDR3. This chain joins TRBV27 and TRBJ1-1; 8 bases are shared with TRBD1. In germline, CDR1 is MNHEY, CDR2 SMNVEV (reference sequence). The CDR3 is 14 residues long. V dropped 6 bases and J dropped 4; count of bases not matched to a gene: 7. The CDR3 region has the DNA TGTGCCAGCAGACCTCAGGGGGCGTCCACTGAAGCTTTCTTT. The encoded protein is CASRPQGASTEAFF.

This clone has only a few counts. Other nucleotide sequences from this sample produce the same CDR3. The chain recombines TRBV5-1 with TRBJ1-1; tentative D call: TRBD1 (5 bases). Germline V gene sequence: CDR1 SGHRS, CDR2 YFSETQ. The V end was cut by 3 bases, the J end by 1 base, with 7 bases between. The CDR3 is 13 amino acids. The CDR3 sequence: CASSSTGNTEAFF. The CDR3, as DNA: TGCGCCAGCAGCTCCACAGGGAACACTGAAGCTTTCTTT.

CDR3 coding DNA: TGTGCCAGCAGATGGACGGGTCCTAACTATGGCTACACCTTC. This translates into CASRWTGPNYGYTF. The chain combines TRBV6-1 with TRBJ1-2; D is ambiguous. Germline V gene lookup returns CDR1 MNHNS and CDR2 SASEGT. V was shortened by 6 bases and J by 0 bases, with 11 bases between the two germline ends. The CDR3 has 14 residues.

The chain employs TRBV4-3 and TRBJ2-2; TRBD2 aligns across 10 bases. Trimming took 5 bases from V and 0 from J; bases not matched to a gene: 3. The CDR3 is 16 amino acids. Per the germline V gene, CDR1 is LGHNA and CDR2 is YSLEER. The CDR3 spells CASSSLAGANTGELFF. Here the CDR3 DNA reads TGCGCCAGCAGCTCGCTAGCGGGGGCGAACACCGGGGAGCTGTTTTTT.

This clone was recorded many times. V is TRBV7-8 and J is TRBJ1-2; D gene uncertain. This CDR3 contains 14 residues. Trimming stripped 4 bases from V and 6 bases from J, with 15 bases between. CDR1 is SGHVS, CDR2 FQNEAQ, per germline. The CDR3 sequence is CASSWTRETNGYTF. The CDR3 DNA reads TGTGCCAGCAGCTGGACGAGGGAAACTAATGGCTACACCTTC.

The CDR3 DNA sequence: TGTGCCAGCAGCCCTAAGTACGAGCAGTACTTC. This codes for CASSPKYEQYF. This rearrangement joins TRBV28 to TRBJ2-7; no reliable D call. V shed 6 bases and J shed 4 bases, with 7 bases lying between them. Germline V CDR1 and CDR2: MDHEN, SYDVKM. The CDR3 loop spans 11 amino acids.

As regards this clone: An end of the junction does not agree with germline; a read error may underlie this. The chain employs TRBV2 and TRBJ1-4, with 7 bases that match TRBD1. The CDR3 is made up of 15 amino acids. Germline CDR1 and CDR2: SNHLY and FYNNEI. The CDR3 region has the DNA TGTGCCAGCAGAGAAGGCGGGACAGTAAATGAAAAACTGTTTTTT. Its protein product is CASREGGTVNEKLFF.

The chain links TRBV5-1 to TRBJ2-3; 10 bases map to TRBD2. Germline V gene lookup returns CDR1 SGHRS and CDR2 YFSETQ. V lost 0 bases, J lost 5 bases, and 12 bases stayed unmatched. The CDR3 totals 18 residues. CDR3 loop: CASSLANRAGGPQDTQYF. The DNA for the CDR3 is TGCGCCAGCAGCTTGGCCAATAGAGCGGGAGGGCCGCAAGATACGCAGTATTTT.

The chain joins TRBV28 to TRBJ2-7; no reliable D call. The CDR3 contains 14 residues. Trimming removed 6 bases at V and 2 bases at J, with 14 bases between. Germline V CDR1 and CDR2: MDHEN, SYDVKM. The CDR3 region is CASSQDYKAYEQYF. The CDR3 coding sequence is TGTGCCAGCAGCCAGGATTACAAAGCCTACGAGCAGTACTTC.

V usage is TRBV6-1 and J usage is TRBJ1-1, with a weak D call TRBD1 (6 bases). The CDR3 loop spans 13 amino acids. V lost 11 bases to trimming and J lost 1 base, with 14 bases between them. Germline values: CDR1 MNHNS, CDR2 SASEGT. Written as DNA, the CDR3 is TGTGCCGGGGGCTTTTCGGAGAACACTGAAGCTTTCTTT. The encoded protein is CAGGFSENTEAFF.

The V gene is TRBV4-3, the J gene TRBJ2-7; TRBD1 agrees at 8 bases. The V segment lost 0 bases and the J segment 2 bases; nucleotides outside the gene matches: 9. The CDR3 covers 17 residues. In germline, CDR1 is LGHNA, CDR2 YSLEER. CDR3 sequence (DNA): TGCGCCAGCAGCCAAGACTGGACGGGGACAGGTCCCTACGAGCAGTACTTC. It codes for CASSQDWTGTGPYEQYF.

The CDR3 nucleotides read TGTGCCAGCAGCTTCGGCTTTGCGGGAGACCATGAGCAGTTCTTC. Translation gives CASSFGFAGDHEQFF. The chain is built from TRBV11-3 and TRBJ2-1, with 7 bases that match TRBD2. Germline V gene sequence: CDR1 SGHNT, CDR2 YENEEA. This CDR3 region has 15 residues. The J segment lost 8 bases and the V segment lost 3 bases, leaving 10 bases of the junction unmatched.

V and J are TRBV18 and TRBJ2-7; D is unresolved. The CDR3 contains 13 residues. The V gene's germline CDR1 is KGHSH and CDR2 LQKENI. V lost 6 bases to trimming and J lost 9 bases, with 18 bases between them. CDR3 residues: CASSLSASWGQYF. CDR3 bases: TGTGCCAGCTCCCTCTCGGCCAGCTGGGGGCAGTACTTC.

A remark on this clone: In the same sample, other DNA sequences code for this CDR3. The chain carries TRBV19 and TRBJ2-7, with 10 positions matching TRBD1. CDR3 length equals 15 residues. The V gene's germline CDR1 is LNHDA and CDR2 SQIVND (reference sequence). With 5 bases clipped from V and 3 bases from J, the junction kept 7 bases outside the gene matches. As DNA, the CDR3 is TGTGCCAGTAGTCGGTGGACAGGGGGAAGCTACGAGCAGTACTTC. Translating gives CASSRWTGGSYEQYF.

The J gene is TRBJ2-1, the V gene TRBV25-1; 9 bases match TRBD2. The CDR3 length is 15 residues. CDR1 is MGHDK, CDR2 SYGVNS, per germline. Trimming cost V 10 bases and J 2 bases; bases outside gene matches: 9. The CDR3 DNA sequence: TGTGCCATACAACGGGCGGGAGGGCCCTACAATGAGCAGTTCTTC. Its protein is CAIQRAGGPYNEQFF.